A single sample is the source of the 25 T cell receptor beta chains below, sequenced in a study of blood T cells in healthy people across ages. A second roughly 6 to 12 cycle PCR used barcoded and J-beta primers. TCRdb analysed the 5' RACE reads with MiXCR anew, one entry per CDR3 protein. The table records 800,000 to 1,300,000 distinct CDR3 sequences, around 27% of them present only once. The same data also went into a second study, on T cells of mothers and their children.

Sequencing used blood. These receptors were collected from a girl aged 2 to 10 in good health.

This clonotype was seen a handful of times. The CDR3: CASSQGTSGTYNEQFF. CDR3 bases: TGTGCCAGCAGCCAAGGAACTAGCGGCACCTACAATGAGCAGTTCTTC. The V call is TRBV4-2, the J call TRBJ2-1; TRBD2 aligns across 8 bases. The CDR3 consists of 16 residues. Germline V gene data show CDR1 as LGHNA and CDR2 as YNFKEQ. J lost 2 bases, V lost 1 base, and 4 bases had no gene match.

V gene TRBV4-2 combines with J gene TRBJ2-5; TRBD2 might be the D (5 bases). There are 15 residues in the CDR3. Trimming took off 2 bases at V and 5 bases at J, with 15 bases between the two ends. Germline V lookup: CDR1 LGHNA, CDR2 YNFKEQ. The CDR3 here is CASSQYEGGSETQYF. The CDR3 DNA reads TGTGCCAGCAGCCAATATGAGGGTGGTTCGGAGACCCAGTACTTC.

This chain links TRBV5-6 with TRBJ2-5; possibly TRBD1 for D (6 bases). The J call is uncertain, as TRBJ2-7 better fits the DNA end. The CDR3 is 13 amino acids. Germline assignment: CDR1 SGHDT and CDR2 YYEEEE. This chain's CDR3 is CASSFGQFYEQYF. CDR3 nucleotide sequence: TGTGCCAGCAGCTTTGGACAGTTCTACGAGCAGTACTTC.

This clonotype was picked up a small number of times. V is TRBV2 and J is TRBJ2-1; D ambiguous. CDR1 is SNHLY and CDR2 is FYNNEI in the germline V gene. Trimming pared 3 bases from V and 13 bases from J, leaving 13 bases between. The CDR3 is 12 residues long. CDR3: CASSDLASLQFF. CDR3 bases: TGTGCCAGCAGTGACTTGGCGAGTCTTCAGTTCTTC. The whole variable domain, remainder taken from reference TRBV2 and TRBJ2-1, is EPEVTQTPSHQVTQMGQEVILRCVPISNHLYFYWYRQILGQKVEFLVSFYNNEISEKSEIFDDQFSVERPDGSNFTLKIRSTKLEDSAMYFCASSDLASLQFFGPGTRLTVL.

This clonotype was observed a few times. At one end the junction does not follow the germline gene, possibly because of a read error. The rearrangement links TRBV7-9 to TRBJ2-5, with D possibly TRBD2 on 5 matching bases. The CDR3 is 12 amino acids. Germline CDR1 is SEHNR and CDR2 is FQNEAQ (reference sequence). The CDR3 nucleotides are TGTGCCAGCAGCCTCAGGACTGTCGGGGTGTTCTTC. Its protein is CASSLRTVGVFF. The full variable domain, its missing parts supplied by reference TRBV7-9 and TRBJ2-5, is DTGVSQNPRHKITKRGQNVTFRCDPISEHNRLYWYRQTLGQGPEFLTYFQNEAQLEKSRLLSDRFSAERPKGSFSTLEIQRTEQGDSAMYLCASSLRTVGVFFGPGTRLLVL.

This clonotype was seen a handful of times. The chain employs TRBV3-1 and TRBJ2-2, with 8 bases lining up with TRBD2. This CDR3 has 15 amino acids. Looked up from germline, CDR1 is LGHDT and CDR2 is YNNKEL (reference sequence). The V gene end was trimmed by 5 bases and the J gene end by 5 bases; junction bases not matched to a gene: 7. The CDR3 DNA reads TGTGCCAGCAGCTTGAGCGGGAGTGGAACCGGGGAGCTGTTTTTT. Protein sequence: CASSLSGSGTGELFF.

This clonotype was observed a few times. J is TRBJ1-4 and V is TRBV6-8; D not certain. Germline loops: CDR1 MNHGY, CDR2 SAAAGT. CDR3 length: 15 residues. Trimming took 6 bases from V and 1 from J, leaving 12 bases between them. The CDR3 region is CASSPGGRTNEKLFF. The CDR3 bases are TGTGCCAGCAGCCCCGGCGGCCGAACTAATGAAAAACTGTTTTTT.

This chain connects TRBV5-1 to TRBJ1-1; perhaps TRBD1 as D (5 bases). Germline-derived CDR1 and CDR2 are SGHRS and YFSETQ. V lost 0 bases and J 2 bases, leaving 20 bases between the germline ends. The CDR3 runs 18 residues. This CDR3 is CASSLVFRGVGGNTEAFF. CDR3 nucleotide sequence: TGCGCCAGCAGCTTGGTATTTCGGGGGGTCGGGGGAAACACTGAAGCTTTCTTT.

This clonotype was observed a few times. The J gene is TRBJ2-2, the V gene TRBV9; TRBD1 is a possible D gene (7 bases). Per the germline V gene, CDR1 is SGDLS and CDR2 is YYNGEE. The CDR3 consists of 16 residues. Trimming stripped 3 bases from V and 7 bases from J, with 19 bases between. In nucleotides, the CDR3 is TGTGCCAGCAGCGCTTGGGCAGGGGGGATCGGCGGGGAGCTGTTTTTT. It yields the protein CASSAWAGGIGGELFF.

There are many counts of this clonotype. The J gene is TRBJ2-2, the V gene TRBV29-1; perhaps TRBD1 as D (5 bases). CDR3 size: 13 residues. The germline V gene encodes CDR1 SQVTM and CDR2 ANQGSEA. The ends were cut back, 4 bases at V and 0 bases at J, with 6 bases in the middle. In DNA, the CDR3 is TGCAGCGTTGGGACACCGAACACCGGGGAGCTGTTTTTT. It specifies CSVGTPNTGELFF.

This clonotype was observed a few times. This chain uses TRBV20-1 with TRBJ2-1, with a weak D call TRBD2 (6 bases). Per the germline V gene, CDR1 is DFQATT and CDR2 is SNEGSKA (reference sequence). The length of the CDR3 is 16 residues. Trimming left V 6 bases short and J 1 base short, with 19 bases between. CDR3 nucleotides: TGCAGTGCAGACGCCCGGGGCAGCGGGTCCTACAATGAGCAGTTCTTC. Translated, it gives CSADARGSGSYNEQFF.

This clonotype showed up just a few times. An end of the junction does not agree with germline; a read error may underlie this. The chain combines TRBV4-1 with TRBJ2-7, with TRBD2 matching 11 bases. The CDR3 consists of 17 residues. CDR1 is MGHRA, CDR2 YSYEKL, per germline. CDR3 amino acids: CASSQGIAGGPQYEQYF. In DNA, the CDR3 is TGCGCCAGCAGCCAGGGGATAGCGGGGGGGCCGCAGTACGAGCAGTACTTT.

The chain carries TRBV20-1 and TRBJ1-2, with 11 bases aligning to TRBD1. CDR1 is DFQATT and CDR2 is SNEGSKA in the germline V gene (reference sequence). The length of the CDR3 is 14 residues. V dropped 4 bases and J dropped 6; count of bases not matched to a gene: 7. The CDR3 is CSATRTGGGNGYTF. CDR3 coding DNA: TGCAGTGCTACCCGGACAGGGGGCGGAAATGGCTACACCTTC.

This clonotype was detected many times. The CDR3 DNA sequence: TGCGCCAGCAGCCAAGAGGGGTCTAGCGGGGGCCCCACCGGGGAGCTGTTTTTT. Its translation is CASSQEGSSGGPTGELFF. The chain links TRBV4-1 to TRBJ2-2; 10 nucleotides line up with TRBD2. The V and J ends lost 0 bases and 4 bases, in that order; junction bases with no gene match: 8. CDR1 and CDR2 (germline): MGHRA, YSYEKL. This CDR3 region has 18 residues.

This chain links TRBV19 with TRBJ2-5; possibly TRBD2 for D (7 bases). The DNA end favors TRBJ2-7, so the J call may be wrong. Germline CDR1 LNHDA, CDR2 SQIVND (reference sequence). The CDR3 covers 14 residues. DNA of the CDR3: TGTGCCAGTAGTAAGACGGGGGGCTTAGACGAGCAGTACTTC. Translating it yields CASSKTGGLDEQYF.

In this sample, this clonotype turned up many times. One end of the junction is discordant with germline, which a read error may explain. The chain combines TRBV7-7 with TRBJ2-5, with D tentatively TRBD2 (6 bases). Per germline, CDR1 SSHAT and CDR2 FNYEAQ (reference sequence). The CDR3 is 15 residues long. CDR3 protein: CASSPEGRYQETQYF. The DNA for the CDR3 is TGTGCTAGCAGCCCCGAGGGGAGGTACCAAGAGACCCAGTACTTC.

The CDR3 DNA sequence: TGTGCCAGCAGTACGCGGGGTACGGGGGAGACCCAGTACTTC. Residues: CASSTRGTGETQYF. This chain joins TRBV7-8 and TRBJ2-5, with D possibly being TRBD2 (6 bases). V shed 6 bases and J shed 5 bases, with 16 bases lying between them. The V gene's germline CDR1 is SGHVS and CDR2 FQNEAQ. This CDR3 has 14 amino acids.

The chain uses TRBV28 and TRBJ2-3; 13 bases agree with TRBD2. Germline values: CDR1 MDHEN, CDR2 SYDVKM. The CDR3 runs 14 residues. V trimming: 8 bases; J trimming: 3 bases; junction bases outside the gene matches: 2. The CDR3 sequence is CASGLAGETDTQYF. In DNA, the CDR3 is TGTGCCAGCGGACTAGCGGGAGAAACAGATACGCAGTATTTT.

This clonotype was counted at least ten times. The junction shows a germline mismatch at one end, possibly a read error. CDR3 in amino acids: CASSLGSGELFF. As DNA, the CDR3 is TGTGCCAGCAGCTTAGGGTCCGGGGAGCTGTTTTTT. This sequence joins TRBV5-1 and TRBJ2-2, with no clear D. CDR3 length equals 12 residues. CDR1 is SGHRS and CDR2 is YFSETQ in the germline V gene.

This clonotype was seen more than once but under ten times. The rearrangement uses TRBV12-3 or TRBV12-4 and TRBJ1-1; TRBD1 might be the D (5 bases). The CDR3 covers 13 residues. Trimming pared 1 base from V and 7 bases from J, leaving 10 bases between. The CDR3 reads CASSLGQYIEAFF. The CDR3 DNA sequence: TGTGCCAGCAGTTTAGGACAGTACATTGAAGCTTTCTTT.

The chain joins TRBV5-8 to TRBJ2-2; 8 bases line up with TRBD1. V lost 4 bases to trimming and J lost 3 bases; unmatched junction nucleotides: 14. This CDR3 comprises 18 residues. Germline V CDR1 and CDR2: SGHTS, YDEGEE. The CDR3: CASSPGTGPYVDTGELFF. CDR3 coding DNA: TGTGCCAGCAGCCCCGGGACAGGACCTTACGTGGACACCGGGGAGCTGTTTTTT.

The chain joins TRBV18 to TRBJ2-3; the D is unclear. With 2 bases removed from V and 4 bases from J, the gap between germline ends came to 19 bases. This CDR3 has 17 residues. Germline loops: CDR1 KGHSH, CDR2 LQKENI. CDR3 DNA sequence: TGTGCCAGCTCACCATCGGTAGGCGGCTGGACCCCAGATACGCAGTATTTT. Its protein product is CASSPSVGGWTPDTQYF.

A note on this clonotype: The junction does not match germline at one end; this may be a read error. V gene TRBV20-1 combines with J gene TRBJ1-5; D not certain. This CDR3 comprises 14 residues. Per germline, CDR1 DFQATT and CDR2 SNEGSKA (reference sequence). The CDR3 region is CCAIEAALGEPQHF. CDR3 bases: TGCTGTGCTATTGAGGCAGCCCTAGGAGAGCCCCAGCATTTT.

The chain has TRBV19 and TRBJ2-7; D is perhaps TRBD1 (6 bases). The CDR3 spans 14 residues. The V end was cut by 4 bases, the J end by 3 bases, with 13 bases between. Germline values: CDR1 LNHDA, CDR2 SQIVND (reference sequence). The CDR3 nucleotides read TGTGCCAGTAGTAGCTCGGGACACTACTACGAGCAGTACTTC. Its translation is CASSSSGHYYEQYF.

The sample holds a few counts of this clonotype. The chain employs TRBV11-2 and TRBJ2-7; 9 bases are a match to TRBD2. The CDR3 runs to 16 residues. Germline V CDR1 and CDR2: SGHAT, FQNNGV. V shed 5 bases, J shed 6 bases, and the junction held 14 bases outside the gene matches. DNA for the CDR3: TGTGCCAGCAGCCCCGGGGGTAGCGGGAGTTTTCTCGAGCAGTACTTC. As protein: CASSPGGSGSFLEQYF.